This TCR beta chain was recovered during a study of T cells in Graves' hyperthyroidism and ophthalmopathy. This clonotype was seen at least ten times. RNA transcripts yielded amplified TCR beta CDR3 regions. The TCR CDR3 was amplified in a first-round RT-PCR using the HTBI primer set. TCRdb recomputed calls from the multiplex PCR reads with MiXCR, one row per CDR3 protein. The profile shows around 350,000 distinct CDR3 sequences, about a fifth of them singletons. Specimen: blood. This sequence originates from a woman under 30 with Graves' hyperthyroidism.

This CDR3 is CSASTMGGGNTEAFF. As DNA, the CDR3 is TGCAGTGCTTCAACCATGGGCGGAGGGAACACTGAAGCTTTCTTT. V is TRBV20-1 and J is TRBJ1-1, with D hard to call. V dropped 5 bases and J dropped 1 base, with 17 bases sitting between them. Germline CDR1 reads DFQATT; CDR2 reads SNEGSKA (reference sequence). The CDR3 extends over 15 amino acids.